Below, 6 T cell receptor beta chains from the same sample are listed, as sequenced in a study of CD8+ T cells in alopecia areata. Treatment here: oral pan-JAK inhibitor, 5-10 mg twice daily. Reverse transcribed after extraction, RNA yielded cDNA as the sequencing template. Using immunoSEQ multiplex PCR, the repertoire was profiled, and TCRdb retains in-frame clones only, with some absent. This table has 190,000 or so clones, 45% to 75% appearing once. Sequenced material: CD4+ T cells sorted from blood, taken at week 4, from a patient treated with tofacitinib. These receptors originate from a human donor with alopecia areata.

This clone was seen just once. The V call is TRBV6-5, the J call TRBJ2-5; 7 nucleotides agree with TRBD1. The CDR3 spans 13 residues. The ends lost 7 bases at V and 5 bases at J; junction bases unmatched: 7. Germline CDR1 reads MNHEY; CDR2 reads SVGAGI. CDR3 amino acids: CASTQTGWETQYF. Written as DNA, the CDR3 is TGTGCCAGCACACAGACAGGGTGGGAGACCCAGTACTTC.

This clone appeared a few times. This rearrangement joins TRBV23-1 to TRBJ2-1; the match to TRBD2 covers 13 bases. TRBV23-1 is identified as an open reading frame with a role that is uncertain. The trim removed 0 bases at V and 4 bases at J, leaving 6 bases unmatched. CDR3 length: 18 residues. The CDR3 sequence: CASSQSTSGGPGYNEQFF. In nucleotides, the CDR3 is TGCGCCAGCAGTCAATCGACTAGCGGGGGGCCGGGTTACAATGAGCAGTTCTTC.

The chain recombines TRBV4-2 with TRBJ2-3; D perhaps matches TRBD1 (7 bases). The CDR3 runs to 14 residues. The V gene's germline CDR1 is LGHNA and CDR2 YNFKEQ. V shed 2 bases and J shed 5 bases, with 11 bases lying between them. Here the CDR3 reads CASSQRQGGDTQYF. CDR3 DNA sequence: TGTGCCAGCAGCCAACGACAGGGAGGAGATACGCAGTATTTT.

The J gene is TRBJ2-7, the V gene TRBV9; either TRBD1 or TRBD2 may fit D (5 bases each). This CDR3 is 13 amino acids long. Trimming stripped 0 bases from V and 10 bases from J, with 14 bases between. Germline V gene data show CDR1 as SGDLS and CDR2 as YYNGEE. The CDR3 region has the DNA TGTGCCAGCAGCGTAGAAGAGGGGACGGGACAGTACTTC. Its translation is CASSVEEGTGQYF. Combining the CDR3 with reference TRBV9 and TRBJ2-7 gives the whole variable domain DSGVTQTPKHLITATGQRVTLRCSPRSGDLSVYWYQQSLDQGLQFLIQYYNGEERAKGNILERFSAQQFPDLHSELNLSSLELGDSALYFCASSVEEGTGQYFGPGTRLTVT.

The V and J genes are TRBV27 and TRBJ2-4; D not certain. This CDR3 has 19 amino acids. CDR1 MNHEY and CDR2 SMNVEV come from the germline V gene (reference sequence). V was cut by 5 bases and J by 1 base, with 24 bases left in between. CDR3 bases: TGTGCCAGCAGTCCCAGCCACCGAACAAACCTGGGGGCCAAAAACATTCAGTACTTC. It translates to CASSPSHRTNLGAKNIQYF.

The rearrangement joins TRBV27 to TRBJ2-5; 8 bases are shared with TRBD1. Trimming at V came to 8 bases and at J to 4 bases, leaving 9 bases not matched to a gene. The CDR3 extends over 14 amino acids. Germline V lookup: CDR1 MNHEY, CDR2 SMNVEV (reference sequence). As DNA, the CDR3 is TGTGCCAGCCTGGACAGGGTGGGAGGAGAGACCCAGTACTTC. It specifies CASLDRVGGETQYF.